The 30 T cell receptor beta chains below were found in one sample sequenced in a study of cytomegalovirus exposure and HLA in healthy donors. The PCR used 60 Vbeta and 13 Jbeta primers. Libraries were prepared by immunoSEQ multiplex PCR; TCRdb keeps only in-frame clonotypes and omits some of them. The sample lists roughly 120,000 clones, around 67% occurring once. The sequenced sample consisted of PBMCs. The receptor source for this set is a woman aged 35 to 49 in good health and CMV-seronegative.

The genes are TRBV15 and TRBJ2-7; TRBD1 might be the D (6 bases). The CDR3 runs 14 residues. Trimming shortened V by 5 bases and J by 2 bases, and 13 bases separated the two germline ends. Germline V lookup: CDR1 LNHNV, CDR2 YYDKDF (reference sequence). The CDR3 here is CATSSHRTAYEQYF. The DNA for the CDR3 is TGTGCCACCAGCTCTCACCGGACAGCCTACGAGCAGTACTTC.

The CDR3 here is CASSEAPATSTDTQYF. The CDR3, as DNA: TGCGCCAGCAGCGAGGCCCCGGCCACTAGCACAGATACGCAGTATTTT. The V call is TRBV5-1, the J call TRBJ2-3, with no clear D. The V gene lost 4 bases and the J gene lost 0 bases, with 15 bases spanning the gap. Germline CDR1 is SGHRS and CDR2 is YFSETQ. The CDR3 loop spans 16 amino acids.

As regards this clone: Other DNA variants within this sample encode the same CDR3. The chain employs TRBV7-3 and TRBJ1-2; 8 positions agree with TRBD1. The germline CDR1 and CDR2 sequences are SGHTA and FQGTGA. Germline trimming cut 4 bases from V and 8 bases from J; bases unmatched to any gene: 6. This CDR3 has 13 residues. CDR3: CASSWTGQDGYTF. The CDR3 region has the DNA TGTGCCAGCAGCTGGACAGGGCAGGACGGCTACACCTTC.

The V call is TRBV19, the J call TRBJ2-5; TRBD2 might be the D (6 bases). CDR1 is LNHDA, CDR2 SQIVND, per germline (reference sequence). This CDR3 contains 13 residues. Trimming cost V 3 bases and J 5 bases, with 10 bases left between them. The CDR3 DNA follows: TGTGCCAGTAGTATTCGGAGGGCGGAGACCCAGTACTTC. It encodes CASSIRRAETQYF. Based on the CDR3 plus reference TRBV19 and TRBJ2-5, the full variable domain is DGGITQSPKYLFRKEGQNVTLSCEQNLNHDAMYWYRQDPGQGLRLIYYSQIVNDFQKGDIAEGYSVSREKKESFPLTVTSAQKNPTAFYLCASSIRRAETQYFGPGTRLLVL.

In nucleotides, the CDR3 is TGTGCCAGCAGTGACTGGACAGGGGAGAGGAAACTGTTTTTT. It is translated as CASSDWTGERKLFF. This chain joins TRBV2 and TRBJ1-4; 9 bases align to TRBD1. The junction had 7 bases not matched to a gene; V was cut back by 3 bases and J by 11 bases. The CDR3 extends over 14 amino acids. Germline V lookup: CDR1 SNHLY, CDR2 FYNNEI.

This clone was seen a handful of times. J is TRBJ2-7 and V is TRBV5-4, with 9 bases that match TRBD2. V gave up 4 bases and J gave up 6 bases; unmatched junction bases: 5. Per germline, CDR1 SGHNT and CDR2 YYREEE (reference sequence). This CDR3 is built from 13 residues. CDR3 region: CASSPGLAREQYF. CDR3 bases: TGTGCCAGCAGCCCGGGACTAGCACGCGAGCAGTACTTC.

The CDR3: CASSPLTSTGELFF. The CDR3, as DNA: TGTGCCAGCAGCCCTCTCACTAGTACCGGGGAGCTGTTTTTT. The V call is TRBV9, the J call TRBJ2-2; D may be TRBD2 (5 bases). The CDR3 runs 14 residues. V lost 4 bases, J lost 5 bases, and 12 bases lay in between. From germline, CDR1 is SGDLS and CDR2 YYNGEE.

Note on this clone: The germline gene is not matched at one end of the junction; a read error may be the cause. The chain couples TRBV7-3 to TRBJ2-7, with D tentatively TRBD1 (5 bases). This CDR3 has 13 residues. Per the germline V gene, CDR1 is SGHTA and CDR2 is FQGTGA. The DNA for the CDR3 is TGTTCCAGCAGCTTAGGGGCAGGGTCCGAGCAGTACTTC. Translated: CSSSLGAGSEQYF.

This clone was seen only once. CDR3 DNA sequence: TGTGCCAGCAGCCCGTGGAGGGCGTCGGGAGATACGCAGTATTTT. Its protein product is CASSPWRASGDTQYF. This chain links TRBV27 with TRBJ2-3, with D possibly being TRBD2 (6 bases). The CDR3 covers 15 residues. In germline, CDR1 is MNHEY, CDR2 SMNVEV (reference sequence). Trimming took off 6 bases at V and 5 bases at J, with 18 bases between the two ends.

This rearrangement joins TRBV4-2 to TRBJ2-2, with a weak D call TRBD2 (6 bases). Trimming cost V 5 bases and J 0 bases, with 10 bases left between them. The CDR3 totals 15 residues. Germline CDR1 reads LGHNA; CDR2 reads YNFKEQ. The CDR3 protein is CASSVTGANTGELFF. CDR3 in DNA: TGTGCCAGCAGCGTCACGGGGGCGAACACCGGGGAGCTGTTTTTT.

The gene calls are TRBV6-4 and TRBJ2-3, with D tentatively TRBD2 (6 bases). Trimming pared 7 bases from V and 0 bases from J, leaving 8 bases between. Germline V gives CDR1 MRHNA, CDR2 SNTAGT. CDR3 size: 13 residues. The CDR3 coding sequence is TGTGCCAGCACGGGAGCTAGCACAGATACGCAGTATTTT. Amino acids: CASTGASTDTQYF.

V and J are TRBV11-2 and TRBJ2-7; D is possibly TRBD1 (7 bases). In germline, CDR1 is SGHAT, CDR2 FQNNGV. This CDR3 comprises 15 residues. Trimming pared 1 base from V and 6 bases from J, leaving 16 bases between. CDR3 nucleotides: TGTGCCAGCAGCTTAGGGCTGGGCAGGGGGGTCGAGCAGTACTTC. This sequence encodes CASSLGLGRGVEQYF.

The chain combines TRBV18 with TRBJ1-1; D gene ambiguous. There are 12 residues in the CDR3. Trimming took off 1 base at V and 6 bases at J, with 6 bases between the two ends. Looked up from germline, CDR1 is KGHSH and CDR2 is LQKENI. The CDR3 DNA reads TGTGCCAGCTCACCACTAACTTCTGAAGCTTTCTTT. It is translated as CASSPLTSEAFF.

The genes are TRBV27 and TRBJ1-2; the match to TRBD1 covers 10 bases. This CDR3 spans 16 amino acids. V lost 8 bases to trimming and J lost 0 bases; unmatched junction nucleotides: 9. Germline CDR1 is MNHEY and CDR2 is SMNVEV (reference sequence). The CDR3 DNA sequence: TGTGCCAGCGGTGAGACAGGGGGCGGGCCTAACTATGGCTACACCTTC. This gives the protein CASGETGGGPNYGYTF.

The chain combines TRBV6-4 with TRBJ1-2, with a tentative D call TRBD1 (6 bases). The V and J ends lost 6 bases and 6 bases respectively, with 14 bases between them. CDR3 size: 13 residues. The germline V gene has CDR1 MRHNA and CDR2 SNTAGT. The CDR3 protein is CASSPSGAHGYTF. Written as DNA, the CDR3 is TGTGCCAGCAGCCCTTCAGGGGCCCATGGCTACACCTTC.

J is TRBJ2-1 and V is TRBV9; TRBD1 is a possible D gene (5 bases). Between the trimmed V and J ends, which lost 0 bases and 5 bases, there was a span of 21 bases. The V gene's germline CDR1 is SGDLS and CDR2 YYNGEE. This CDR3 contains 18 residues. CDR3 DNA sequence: TGTGCCAGCAGCGTAGTGGGTAGGACACCCCGACAAAACAATGAGCAGTTCTTC. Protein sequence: CASSVVGRTPRQNNEQFF.

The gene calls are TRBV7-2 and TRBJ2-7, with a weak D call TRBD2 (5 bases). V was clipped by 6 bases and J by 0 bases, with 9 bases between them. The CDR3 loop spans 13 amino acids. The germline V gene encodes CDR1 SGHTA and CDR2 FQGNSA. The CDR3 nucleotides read TGTGCCAGCAGTAGGGAGTTCTCCTACGAGCAGTACTTC. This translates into CASSREFSYEQYF.

CDR3 region: CASSPIRSGGTEAFF. The CDR3 nucleotides are TGTGCCAGCTCACCAATTAGGAGTGGAGGCACTGAAGCTTTCTTT. This chain joins TRBV18 and TRBJ1-1, with D unclear. Germline V gene sequence: CDR1 KGHSH, CDR2 LQKENI. CDR3 length: 15 amino acids. V lost 2 bases, J lost 4 bases, and 14 bases lay in between.

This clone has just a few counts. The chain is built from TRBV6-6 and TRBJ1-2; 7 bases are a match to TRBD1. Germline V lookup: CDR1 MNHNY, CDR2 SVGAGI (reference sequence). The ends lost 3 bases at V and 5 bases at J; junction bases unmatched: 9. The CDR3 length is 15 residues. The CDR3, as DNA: TGTGCCAGCAGTTATAGAGGGGGCGTGGAATATGGCTACACCTTC. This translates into CASSYRGGVEYGYTF.

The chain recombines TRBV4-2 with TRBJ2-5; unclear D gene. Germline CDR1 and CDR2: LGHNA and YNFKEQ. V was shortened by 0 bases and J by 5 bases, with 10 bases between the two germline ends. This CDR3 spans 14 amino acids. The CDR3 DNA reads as TGTGCCAGCAGCCAAGAGGCTTCGATGGAGACCCAGTACTTC. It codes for CASSQEASMETQYF.

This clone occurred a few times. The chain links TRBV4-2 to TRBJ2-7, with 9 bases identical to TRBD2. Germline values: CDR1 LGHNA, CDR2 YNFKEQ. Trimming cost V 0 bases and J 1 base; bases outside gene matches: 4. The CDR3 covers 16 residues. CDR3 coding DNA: TGTGCCAGCAGCCAAGATAGCGGGAGCGGATCCTACGAGCAGTACTTC. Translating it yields CASSQDSGSGSYEQYF.

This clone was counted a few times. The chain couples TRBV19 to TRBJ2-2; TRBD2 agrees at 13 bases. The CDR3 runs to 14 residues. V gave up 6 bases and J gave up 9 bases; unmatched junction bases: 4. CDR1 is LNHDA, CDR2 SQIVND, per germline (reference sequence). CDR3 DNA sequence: TGTGCCAGTAGACTAGCGGGGGGGCCCCGGGAGCTGTTTTTT. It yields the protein CASRLAGGPRELFF. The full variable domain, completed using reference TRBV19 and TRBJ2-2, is DGGITQSPKYLFRKEGQNVTLSCEQNLNHDAMYWYRQDPGQGLRLIYYSQIVNDFQKGDIAEGYSVSREKKESFPLTVTSAQKNPTAFYLCASRLAGGPRELFFGEGSRLTVL.

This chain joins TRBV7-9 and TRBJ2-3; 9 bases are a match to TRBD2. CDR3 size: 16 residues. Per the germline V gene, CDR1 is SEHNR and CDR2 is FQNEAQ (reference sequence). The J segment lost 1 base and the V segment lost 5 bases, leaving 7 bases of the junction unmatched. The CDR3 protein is CASSAPGGGGTDTQYF. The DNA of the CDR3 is TGTGCCAGCAGCGCTCCGGGCGGGGGGGGCACAGATACGCAGTATTTT.

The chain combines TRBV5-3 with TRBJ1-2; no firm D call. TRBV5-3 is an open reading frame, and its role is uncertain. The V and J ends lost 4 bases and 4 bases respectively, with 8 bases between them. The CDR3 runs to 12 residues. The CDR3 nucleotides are TGTGCCAGAAGCCCGGAGGGCTATGGCTACACCTTC. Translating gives CARSPEGYGYTF.

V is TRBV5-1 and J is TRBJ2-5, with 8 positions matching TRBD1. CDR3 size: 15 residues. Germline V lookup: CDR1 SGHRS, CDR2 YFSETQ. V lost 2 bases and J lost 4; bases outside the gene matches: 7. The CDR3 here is CASSLQGGATETQYF. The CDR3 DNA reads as TGCGCCAGCAGCTTACAGGGGGGAGCGACAGAGACCCAGTACTTC.

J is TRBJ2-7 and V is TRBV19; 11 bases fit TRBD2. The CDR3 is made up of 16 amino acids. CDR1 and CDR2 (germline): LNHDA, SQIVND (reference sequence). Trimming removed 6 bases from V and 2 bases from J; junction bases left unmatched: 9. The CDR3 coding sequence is TGTGCCAGTAGCTTCCCTCTAGCGGGAGGTGCCTACGAGCAGTACTTC. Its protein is CASSFPLAGGAYEQYF.

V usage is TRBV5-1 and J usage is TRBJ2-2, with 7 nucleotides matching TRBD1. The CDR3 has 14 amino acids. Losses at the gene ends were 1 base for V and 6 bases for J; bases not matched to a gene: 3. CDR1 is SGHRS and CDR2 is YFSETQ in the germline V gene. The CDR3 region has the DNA TGCGCCAGCAGCTTGCCCGGGACAGCCGGGGAGCTGTTTTTT. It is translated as CASSLPGTAGELFF.

The chain's CDR3 is CASSPSTEGSTEAFF. The CDR3 bases are TGTGCCAGCTCACCGTCTACGGAGGGCAGCACTGAAGCTTTCTTT. The V and J genes are TRBV18 and TRBJ1-1; D ambiguous. There are 15 residues in the CDR3. Looked up from germline, CDR1 is KGHSH and CDR2 is LQKENI. V shed 3 bases and J shed 4 bases, with 15 bases lying between them.

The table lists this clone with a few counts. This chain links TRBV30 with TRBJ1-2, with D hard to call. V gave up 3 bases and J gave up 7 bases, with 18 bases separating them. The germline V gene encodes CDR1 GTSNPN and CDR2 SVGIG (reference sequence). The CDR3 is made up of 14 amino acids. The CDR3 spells CAWRFPASRGGYTF. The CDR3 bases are TGTGCCTGGAGGTTCCCGGCCTCGAGAGGTGGCTACACCTTC.

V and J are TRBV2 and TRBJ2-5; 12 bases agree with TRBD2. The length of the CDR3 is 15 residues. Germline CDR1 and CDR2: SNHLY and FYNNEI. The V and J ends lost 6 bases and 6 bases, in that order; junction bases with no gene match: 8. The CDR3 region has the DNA TGTGCCAGCAGCTTTAGGACTAGCGGGATTCAGACCCAGTACTTC. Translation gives CASSFRTSGIQTQYF.